This T cell receptor beta chain was obtained from a study of CD8 T cells in ankylosing spondylitis. Regarding the study as a whole: One TCR beta motif, made up of roughly eight highly homologous variants, appeared characteristic of ankylosing spondylitis blood. Disease-linked clones were reportedly significantly enriched in matched ankylosing spondylitis synovial fluid.

Germline V CDR1 and CDR2: SEHNR, FQNEAQ (reference sequence). CDR3 size: 16 residues. The J segment lost 1 base and the V segment lost 3 bases, leaving 3 bases of the junction unmatched. TCRdb re-analysed the 5' RACE reads in MiXCR, keeping a single row per CDR3 protein. The sample consists of roughly 700,000 distinct CDR3 sequences, about 20% of them appearing once. In its sample, this clonotype was seen a few times. Antigen specificity is unknown. The chain has TRBV7-9 and TRBJ2-2; 9 bases are shared with TRBD1. Sequenced material: blood, either unsorted or a sorted T cell fraction (not recorded which). This clonotype was sampled from a male donor with ankylosing spondylitis. CDR3 loop: CASSFEDRGNTGELFF. CDR3 coding DNA: TGTGCCAGCAGCTTTGAGGACAGGGGGAACACCGGGGAGCTGTTTTTT.